These T cell receptor beta chains were read from a single sample in a study of blood T cell repertoires in COVID-19. Sequencing used immunoSEQ multiplex PCR; TCRdb keeps in-frame clones, though not all of them. The sample lists about 67,000 clones; 85% to 90% were seen once. The specimen was peripheral blood. These TCRs come from a man in his forties or fifties with active COVID-19. Both conserved end residues are part of each CDR3. The order of the fields is D gene, clone size, J gene, CDR3 length, V gene, CDR3 DNA, CDR3 protein. D genes are given only for firm matches. Only part of the rows carry a size: once, few, many, or a class if the clone is expanded.

d_call: TRBD2; clone_size: NA; j_call: TRBJ2-7; cdr3_length: 18; v_call: TRBV4-1; cdr3_nt: TGCGCCAGCAGCCAAGAAGCTAGCGGAACAATCAGCTCCTACGAGCAGTACTTC; cdr3_aa: CASSQEASGTISSYEQYF
d_call: TRBD2; clone_size: NA; j_call: TRBJ2-7; cdr3_length: 15; v_call: TRBV14; cdr3_nt: TGTGCCAGCAGCCAAGGCCGCGGGGGGCTGGGCGAGCAGTACTTC; cdr3_aa: CASSQGRGGLGEQYF
d_call: NA; clone_size: NA; j_call: TRBJ2-3; cdr3_length: 15; v_call: TRBV6-2/TRBV6-3; cdr3_nt: TGTGCCAGCAGTTACGGCGGGATAGGCCCAGATACGCAGTATTTT; cdr3_aa: CASSYGGIGPDTQYF
d_call: NA; clone_size: NA; j_call: TRBJ2-5; cdr3_length: 18; v_call: TRBV3-1/TRBV3-2; cdr3_nt: TGTGCCAGCAGCCAAGGTTCCAGGGCGAGATCCGTCGAAGAGACCCAGTACTTC; cdr3_aa: CASSQGSRARSVEETQYF
d_call: TRBD1; clone_size: NA; j_call: TRBJ2-7; cdr3_length: 14; v_call: TRBV7-2; cdr3_nt: TGTGCCAGCAGCTTAGGGACAGGGCCCTACGAGCAGTACTTC; cdr3_aa: CASSLGTGPYEQYF
d_call: NA; clone_size: once; j_call: TRBJ1-5; cdr3_length: 12; v_call: TRBV12-3/TRBV12-4; cdr3_nt: TGTGCCAGCAGTTTATTAAATCAGCCCCAGCATTTT; cdr3_aa: CASSLLNQPQHF
d_call: TRBD1; clone_size: NA; j_call: TRBJ2-5; cdr3_length: 14; v_call: TRBV5-4; cdr3_nt: TGTGCCAGCAGCTTACAGGGGGCGAGAGAGACCCAGTACTTC; cdr3_aa: CASSLQGARETQYF
d_call: NA; clone_size: NA; j_call: TRBJ2-7; cdr3_length: 13; v_call: TRBV6-2/TRBV6-3; cdr3_nt: TGTGCCAGCAGTTACCTCCCCGCCAGAGAGCAGTACTTC; cdr3_aa: CASSYLPAREQYF
d_call: TRBD1; clone_size: NA; j_call: TRBJ1-4; cdr3_length: 15; v_call: TRBV5-4; cdr3_nt: TGTGCCAGCAGCAACTACAGGGGAACTAATGAAAAACTGTTTTTT; cdr3_aa: CASSNYRGTNEKLFF
d_call: NA; clone_size: NA; j_call: TRBJ2-7; cdr3_length: 13; v_call: TRBV7-8; cdr3_nt: TGTGCCAGCAGCTTAGCAGGGGCCTACGAGCAGTACTTC; cdr3_aa: CASSLAGAYEQYF
d_call: NA; clone_size: NA; j_call: TRBJ2-2; cdr3_length: 14; v_call: TRBV19; cdr3_nt: TGTGCCAGTAGTTGGTACAGACACACCGGGGAGCTGTTTTTT; cdr3_aa: CASSWYRHTGELFF
d_call: NA; clone_size: few; j_call: TRBJ1-2; cdr3_length: 13; v_call: TRBV11-2; cdr3_nt: TGTGCCAGCAGCCCCGGACAGAACTATGGCTACACCTTC; cdr3_aa: CASSPGQNYGYTF
d_call: NA; clone_size: NA; j_call: TRBJ1-1; cdr3_length: 15; v_call: TRBV7-2; cdr3_nt: TGTGCCAGCAGCTTAGTGGTACAGAGGAACACTGAAGCTTTCTTT; cdr3_aa: CASSLVVQRNTEAFF
d_call: TRBD2; clone_size: NA; j_call: TRBJ2-1; cdr3_length: 13; v_call: TRBV9; cdr3_nt: TGTGCCAGCAGCCGGGGGGGAGTTGATGAGCAGTTCTTC; cdr3_aa: CASSRGGVDEQFF
d_call: TRBD2; clone_size: NA; j_call: TRBJ2-3; cdr3_length: 15; v_call: TRBV4-2; cdr3_nt: TGTGCCAGCAGCCAAGATAGCGGGAGCACAGATACGCAGTATTTT; cdr3_aa: CASSQDSGSTDTQYF
d_call: TRBD2; clone_size: once; j_call: TRBJ2-5; cdr3_length: 15; v_call: TRBV5-6; cdr3_nt: TGTGCCAGCAGCATTAGCGGGAGAGTCGGCGAGACCCAGTACTTC; cdr3_aa: CASSISGRVGETQYF
d_call: NA; clone_size: NA; j_call: TRBJ2-3; cdr3_length: 11; v_call: TRBV20-1; cdr3_nt: TGCAGTGCTAGACCCTCGGATACGCAGTATTTT; cdr3_aa: CSARPSDTQYF
d_call: NA; clone_size: once; j_call: TRBJ1-2; cdr3_length: 13; v_call: TRBV19; cdr3_nt: TGTGCCAGTAAAAACTTTGGGGGGGAACTGTACACCTTC; cdr3_aa: CASKNFGGELYTF
d_call: TRBD1; clone_size: NA; j_call: TRBJ2-1; cdr3_length: 16; v_call: TRBV6-5; cdr3_nt: TGTGCCAGCAGTTTTGACGGGGACAGCTCCTACAATGAGCAGTTCTTC; cdr3_aa: CASSFDGDSSYNEQFF
d_call: TRBD1; clone_size: NA; j_call: TRBJ1-2; cdr3_length: 18; v_call: TRBV7-9; cdr3_nt: TGTGCCAGCAGCTTAGCGACGGTGAGACAGGGTCAAAACTATGGCTACACCTTC; cdr3_aa: CASSLATVRQGQNYGYTF
d_call: TRBD1; clone_size: NA; j_call: TRBJ1-2; cdr3_length: 14; v_call: TRBV9; cdr3_nt: TGTGCCAGCAGCGCCGACAGGGCTAACTATGGCTACACCTTC; cdr3_aa: CASSADRANYGYTF
d_call: NA; clone_size: NA; j_call: TRBJ1-6; cdr3_length: 14; v_call: TRBV7-2; cdr3_nt: TGTGCCAGCAGCCCTGGACGGGGGAATTCACCCCTCCACTTT; cdr3_aa: CASSPGRGNSPLHF
d_call: TRBD2; clone_size: NA; j_call: TRBJ2-3; cdr3_length: 19; v_call: TRBV4-1; cdr3_nt: TGCGCCAGCAGCCAAGGGCCCGGCGGGAGTTTTTTTTCCCCAGATACGCAGTATTTT; cdr3_aa: CASSQGPGGSFFSPDTQYF
d_call: NA; clone_size: few; j_call: TRBJ2-2; cdr3_length: 14; v_call: TRBV5-4; cdr3_nt: TGTGCCAGCAGCCGGCGGGACGGCACCGGGGAGCTGTTTTTT; cdr3_aa: CASSRRDGTGELFF
d_call: NA; clone_size: NA; j_call: TRBJ2-2; cdr3_length: 19; v_call: TRBV21-1; cdr3_nt: TGTGCCAGCAGTCTCTTGGGGGAGAGGAAAAGACTAGTACCCGGGGAGCTGTTTTTT; cdr3_aa: CASSLLGERKRLVPGELFF
d_call: TRBD2; clone_size: once; j_call: TRBJ2-1; cdr3_length: 18; v_call: TRBV7-2; cdr3_nt: TGTGCCAGCAGCTTAGCGCGGGGTAGCGGGAGGTTGGGGAATGAGCAGTTCTTC; cdr3_aa: CASSLARGSGRLGNEQFF
d_call: NA; clone_size: NA; j_call: TRBJ1-2; cdr3_length: 15; v_call: TRBV15; cdr3_nt: TGTGCCACCAGCCCAGGTTTTAGTGGCAACTATGGCTACACCTTC; cdr3_aa: CATSPGFSGNYGYTF
d_call: NA; clone_size: NA; j_call: TRBJ1-1; cdr3_length: 17; v_call: TRBV7-9; cdr3_nt: TGTGCCAGCAGCCCCCGTTTAAGGCCTCAAGGAGGGACTGAAGCTTTCTTT; cdr3_aa: CASSPRLRPQGGTEAFF
d_call: TRBD1; clone_size: few; j_call: TRBJ1-1; cdr3_length: 12; v_call: TRBV30; cdr3_nt: TGTGCCCGGTCGGACAGGGACACTGAAGCTTTCTTT; cdr3_aa: CARSDRDTEAFF
d_call: TRBD1; clone_size: NA; j_call: TRBJ1-1; cdr3_length: 16; v_call: TRBV7-2; cdr3_nt: TGTGCCAGCAGCTTAGCGACAACGGGACAGTGGACTGAAGCTTTCTTT; cdr3_aa: CASSLATTGQWTEAFF
d_call: TRBD1; clone_size: NA; j_call: TRBJ1-2; cdr3_length: 15; v_call: TRBV5-6; cdr3_nt: TGTGCCAGCAGCTTAGCCGGGACAGGTGTCTATGGCTACACCTTC; cdr3_aa: CASSLAGTGVYGYTF
d_call: NA; clone_size: NA; j_call: TRBJ1-5; cdr3_length: 15; v_call: TRBV15; cdr3_nt: TGTGCCACCAGCAGAGCAGGGAATAGCAATCAGCCCCAGCATTTT; cdr3_aa: CATSRAGNSNQPQHF
d_call: TRBD1; clone_size: NA; j_call: TRBJ2-2; cdr3_length: 15; v_call: TRBV6-5; cdr3_nt: TGTGCCAGCAGTATAAAAGGGACAGCTACCGGGGAGCTGTTTTTT; cdr3_aa: CASSIKGTATGELFF
d_call: NA; clone_size: NA; j_call: TRBJ2-2; cdr3_length: 13; v_call: TRBV29-1; cdr3_nt: TGCAGCGTAACACTAACGAACACCGGGGAGCTGTTTTTT; cdr3_aa: CSVTLTNTGELFF
d_call: TRBD2; clone_size: NA; j_call: TRBJ2-3; cdr3_length: 15; v_call: TRBV3-1/TRBV3-2; cdr3_nt: TGTGCCAGCAGCCTGGCGGGAGGGGGTGCTGATACGCAGTATTTT; cdr3_aa: CASSLAGGGADTQYF
d_call: TRBD2; clone_size: NA; j_call: TRBJ2-1; cdr3_length: 17; v_call: TRBV9; cdr3_nt: TGTGCCAGCAGCGGAGGACTAGCGGGACACTCCTACAATGAGCAGTTCTTC; cdr3_aa: CASSGGLAGHSYNEQFF
d_call: TRBD2; clone_size: NA; j_call: TRBJ2-1; cdr3_length: 14; v_call: TRBV3-1/TRBV3-2; cdr3_nt: TGTGCCAGCAGCCACTGGGGGGGGGACAATGAGCAGTTCTTC; cdr3_aa: CASSHWGGDNEQFF
d_call: NA; clone_size: NA; j_call: TRBJ2-7; cdr3_length: 13; v_call: TRBV5-1; cdr3_nt: TGCGCCAGCAGCCTACAGGGTTCTTCCGAGCAGTACTTC; cdr3_aa: CASSLQGSSEQYF
d_call: NA; clone_size: NA; j_call: TRBJ1-3; cdr3_length: 16; v_call: TRBV28; cdr3_nt: TGTGCCAGCAGTTTACGCAGGGCAACCTCTGGAAACACCATATATTTT; cdr3_aa: CASSLRRATSGNTIYF
d_call: TRBD1; clone_size: NA; j_call: TRBJ1-1; cdr3_length: 15; v_call: TRBV7-2; cdr3_nt: TGTGCCAGCAGCTCTGGACAGGGGGCTTGGACTGAAGCTTTCTTT; cdr3_aa: CASSSGQGAWTEAFF
d_call: TRBD1; clone_size: NA; j_call: TRBJ2-7; cdr3_length: 13; v_call: TRBV28; cdr3_nt: TGTGCCAGCAGTTTAGACAGGGACTACGAGCAGTACTTC; cdr3_aa: CASSLDRDYEQYF
d_call: NA; clone_size: NA; j_call: TRBJ2-5; cdr3_length: 15; v_call: TRBV3-1/TRBV3-2; cdr3_nt: TGTGCCAGCAGCCACCCCCGGTTACTTCAAGAGACCCAGTACTTC; cdr3_aa: CASSHPRLLQETQYF
d_call: NA; clone_size: NA; j_call: TRBJ2-6; cdr3_length: 16; v_call: TRBV4-3; cdr3_nt: TGCGCCAGCAGCCAAGATGGCGGGCGGGGGGCCAACGTCCTGACTTTC; cdr3_aa: CASSQDGGRGANVLTF
d_call: TRBD2; clone_size: few; j_call: TRBJ2-1; cdr3_length: 16; v_call: TRBV7-8; cdr3_nt: TGTGCCAGCAGCCCACAACTAGCGGCCACATACAATGAGCAGTTCTTC; cdr3_aa: CASSPQLAATYNEQFF
d_call: TRBD1; clone_size: NA; j_call: TRBJ1-5; cdr3_length: 16; v_call: TRBV6-2/TRBV6-3; cdr3_nt: TGTGCCAGCAGTTACTCGGGGGGACAGGGGAGACAGCCCCAGCATTTT; cdr3_aa: CASSYSGGQGRQPQHF
d_call: NA; clone_size: NA; j_call: TRBJ1-5; cdr3_length: 15; v_call: TRBV6-1; cdr3_nt: TGTGCCAGCAGTGAAGGAGGCGGGGGTTTTCAGCCCCAGCATTTT; cdr3_aa: CASSEGGGGFQPQHF
d_call: NA; clone_size: NA; j_call: TRBJ2-3; cdr3_length: 18; v_call: TRBV7-9; cdr3_nt: TGTGCCAGCAGCTCCCCTTTAATTGGGACTCATGATACAGATACGCAGTATTTT; cdr3_aa: CASSSPLIGTHDTDTQYF
d_call: NA; clone_size: once; j_call: TRBJ1-1; cdr3_length: 14; v_call: TRBV18; cdr3_nt: TGTGCCAGCTCACGGGGTTACGACAGCACCAGAGCTTTCTTT; cdr3_aa: CASSRGYDSTRAFF
d_call: TRBD1; clone_size: few; j_call: TRBJ2-1; cdr3_length: 10; v_call: TRBV29-1; cdr3_nt: TGCAGCGTAAGGGACAGGGGGCAGTTCTTC; cdr3_aa: CSVRDRGQFF
d_call: NA; clone_size: NA; j_call: TRBJ2-7; cdr3_length: 14; v_call: TRBV27; cdr3_nt: TGTGCCAGCAGTTTATCCTCCGGAGTATACGAGCAGTACTTC; cdr3_aa: CASSLSSGVYEQYF
d_call: NA; clone_size: NA; j_call: TRBJ2-5; cdr3_length: 12; v_call: TRBV28; cdr3_nt: TGTGCCACTGGGACTCCGAAAGAGACCCAGTACTTC; cdr3_aa: CATGTPKETQYF
d_call: TRBD2; clone_size: NA; j_call: TRBJ2-1; cdr3_length: 14; v_call: TRBV9; cdr3_nt: TGTGCCAGCAGCGCCGGGACTACTTACAATGAGCAGTTCTTC; cdr3_aa: CASSAGTTYNEQFF
d_call: NA; clone_size: many; j_call: TRBJ1-5; cdr3_length: 12; v_call: TRBV3-1/TRBV3-2; cdr3_nt: TGTGCCAGCAGCCAAGCGTCTCAGCCCCAGCATTTT; cdr3_aa: CASSQASQPQHF
d_call: TRBD1; clone_size: NA; j_call: TRBJ2-7; cdr3_length: 14; v_call: TRBV10-3; cdr3_nt: TGTGCCACCGTGGTGGACAGGGACTCCTACGAGCAGTACTTC; cdr3_aa: CATVVDRDSYEQYF
d_call: TRBD1; clone_size: NA; j_call: TRBJ1-2; cdr3_length: 13; v_call: TRBV5-6; cdr3_nt: TGTGCCAGCACCGCCGGGACAGCAGATGGCTACACCTTC; cdr3_aa: CASTAGTADGYTF
d_call: TRBD1; clone_size: NA; j_call: TRBJ1-5; cdr3_length: 16; v_call: TRBV6-2/TRBV6-3; cdr3_nt: TGTGCCAGCAGCCTACGACAGGGGTTGGTCAATCAGCCCCAGCATTTT; cdr3_aa: CASSLRQGLVNQPQHF
d_call: TRBD1; clone_size: NA; j_call: TRBJ1-2; cdr3_length: 13; v_call: TRBV4-2; cdr3_nt: TGTGCCAGCAGGGAAACAGGGGTAAATGGCTACACCTTC; cdr3_aa: CASRETGVNGYTF